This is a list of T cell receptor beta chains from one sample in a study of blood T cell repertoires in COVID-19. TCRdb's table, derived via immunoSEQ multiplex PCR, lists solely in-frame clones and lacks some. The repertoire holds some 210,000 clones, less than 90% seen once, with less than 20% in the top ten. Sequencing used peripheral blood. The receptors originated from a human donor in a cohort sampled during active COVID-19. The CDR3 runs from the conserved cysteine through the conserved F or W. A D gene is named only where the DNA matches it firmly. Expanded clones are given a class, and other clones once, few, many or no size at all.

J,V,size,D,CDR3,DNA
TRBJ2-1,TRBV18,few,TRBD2,CASSVVGGSYNEQFF,TGTGCCAGCTCCGTAGTGGGCGGGAGCTACAATGAGCAGTTCTTC
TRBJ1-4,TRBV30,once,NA,CAWSVLDTNEKLFF,TGTGCCTGGAGTGTTCTGGACACCAATGAAAAACTGTTTTTT
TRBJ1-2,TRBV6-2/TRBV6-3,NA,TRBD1,CASSQTGTGYGGYTF,TGTGCCAGCAGTCAGACCGGGACAGGGTATGGTGGCTACACCTTC
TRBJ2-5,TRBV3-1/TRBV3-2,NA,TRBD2,CASNRGLAETQYF,TGTGCCAGCAACCGAGGACTAGCAGAGACCCAGTACTTC
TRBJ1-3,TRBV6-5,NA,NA,CATYREGSGNTIYF,TGTGCCACATACAGGGAGGGTTCGGGAAACACCATATATTTT
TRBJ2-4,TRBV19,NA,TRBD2,CASMSGAGGHKNIQYF,TGTGCCAGTATGAGCGGGGCAGGAGGGCACAAAAACATTCAGTACTTC
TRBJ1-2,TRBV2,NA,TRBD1,CASRVDRADGYTF,TGTGCCAGCAGGGTAGACAGGGCTGATGGCTACACCTTC
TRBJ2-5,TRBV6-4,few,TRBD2,CASSSLAGETQYF,TGTGCCAGCAGTTCCCTAGCGGGAGAGACCCAGTACTTC
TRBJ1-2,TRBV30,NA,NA,CAWGIIRSAGYGYTF,TGTGCCTGGGGGATCATTCGGTCCGCGGGATATGGCTACACCTTC
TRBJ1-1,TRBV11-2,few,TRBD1,CASSGGRDRLLNTEAFF,TGTGCCAGCAGCGGCGGTAGGGACAGGCTCTTGAACACTGAAGCTTTCTTT
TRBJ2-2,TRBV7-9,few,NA,CASSHGPGQPTGELFF,TGTGCCAGCAGCCACGGACCCGGACAGCCGACCGGGGAGCTGTTTTTT
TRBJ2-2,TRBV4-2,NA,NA,CASSQDETRSTGELFF,TGTGCCAGCAGCCAAGATGAGACTAGATCAACCGGGGAGCTGTTTTTT
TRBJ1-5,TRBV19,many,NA,CASSWGRGQPQHF,TGTGCCAGTAGTTGGGGCAGGGGTCAGCCCCAGCATTTT
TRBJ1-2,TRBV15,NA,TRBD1,CATRPQGAVNYGYTF,TGTGCCACCAGACCACAGGGGGCGGTTAACTATGGCTACACCTTC
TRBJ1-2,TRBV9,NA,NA,CASSLGLYGYTF,TGTGCCAGCAGCCTAGGACTATATGGCTACACCTTC
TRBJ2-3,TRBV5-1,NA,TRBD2,CASSWAGGSTDTQYF,TGCGCCAGCAGCTGGGCGGGGGGGAGCACAGATACGCAGTATTTT
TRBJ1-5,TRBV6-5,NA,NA,CASSYTLGGPQHF,TGTGCCAGCAGTTACACCCTAGGGGGGCCCCAGCATTTT
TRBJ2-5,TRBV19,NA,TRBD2,CASSIGWTSGQETQYF,TGTGCCAGTAGTATAGGTTGGACTAGCGGCCAAGAGACCCAGTACTTC
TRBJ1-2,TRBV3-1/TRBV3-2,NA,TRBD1,CASSRGQGAAVGYTF,TGTGCCAGCAGCCGTGGACAGGGGGCCGCTGTTGGCTACACCTTC
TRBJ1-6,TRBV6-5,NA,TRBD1,CASRGQGGSSPLHF,TGTGCCAGCAGAGGACAGGGCGGATCTTCACCCCTCCACTTT
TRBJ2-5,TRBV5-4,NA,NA,CASSLDPGTPSPYF,TGTGCCAGCAGCTTGGATCCGGGTACTCCTTCTCCTTACTTC
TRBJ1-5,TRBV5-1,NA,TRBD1,CASSLQGENQPQHF,TGCGCCAGCAGCTTACAGGGGGAAAATCAGCCCCAGCATTTT
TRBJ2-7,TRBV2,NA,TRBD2,CASSDGLAAYEQYF,TGTGCCAGCAGTGACGGGCTAGCGGCTTACGAGCAGTACTTC
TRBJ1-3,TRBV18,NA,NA,CASSPDSDSGNTIYF,TGTGCCAGCTCCCCCGACAGCGACTCTGGAAACACCATATATTTT
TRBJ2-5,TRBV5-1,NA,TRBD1,CASSWDRSPQETQYF,TGCGCCAGCAGCTGGGACAGGTCCCCCCAAGAGACCCAGTACTTC
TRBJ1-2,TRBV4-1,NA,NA,CASSRPGTLYGYTF,TGCGCCAGCAGCCGACCCGGGACACTTTATGGCTACACCTTC
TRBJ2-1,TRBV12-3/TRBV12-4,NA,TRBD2,CASRLAGGVSQFF,TGTGCCAGCAGACTAGCGGGAGGGGTTTCGCAGTTCTTC
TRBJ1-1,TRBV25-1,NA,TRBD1,CASSESDREKAFF,TGTGCCAGCAGTGAATCGGACAGGGAGAAAGCTTTCTTT
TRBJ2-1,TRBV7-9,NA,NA,CASSPRGEHEQFF,TGTGCCAGCAGCCCGCGGGGCGAGCATGAGCAGTTCTTC
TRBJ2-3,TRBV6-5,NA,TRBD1,CASSGTGYTDTQYF,TGTGCCAGCAGCGGGACAGGCTACACAGATACGCAGTATTTT
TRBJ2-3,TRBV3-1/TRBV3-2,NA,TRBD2,CASSHLVLAGGLTDTQYF,TGTGCCAGCAGCCACTTGGTCCTAGCGGGGGGGCTCACAGATACGCAGTATTTT
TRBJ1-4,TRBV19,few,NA,CASTSGAGSGKLFF,TGTGCCAGTACCTCAGGGGCCGGGTCTGGAAAACTGTTTTTT
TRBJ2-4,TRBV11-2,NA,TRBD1,CASSLDRGNIQYF,TGTGCCAGCAGCTTAGACAGGGGGAACATTCAGTACTTC
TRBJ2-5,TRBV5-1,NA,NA,CASSPFSGEETQYF,TGCGCCAGCAGTCCTTTCTCGGGAGAAGAGACCCAGTACTTC
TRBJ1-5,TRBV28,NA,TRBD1,CASIGLGQDNQPQHF,TGTGCCAGCATCGGACTCGGACAGGACAATCAGCCCCAGCATTTT
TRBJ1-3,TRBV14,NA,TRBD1,CASSQAWTGASGTIYF,TGTGCCAGCAGCCAAGCGTGGACAGGGGCTTCCGGGACCATATATTTT
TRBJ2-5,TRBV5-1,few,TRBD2,CASSMTSGGEGTQYF,TGCGCCAGCAGCATGACTAGCGGGGGTGAGGGGACCCAGTACTTC
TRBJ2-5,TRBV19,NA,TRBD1,CASSQATGVGMETQYF,TGTGCCAGTAGTCAAGCCACAGGGGTGGGGATGGAGACCCAGTACTTC
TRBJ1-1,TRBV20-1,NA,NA,CSALLNTEAFF,TGCAGTGCCCTTCTGAACACTGAAGCTTTCTTT
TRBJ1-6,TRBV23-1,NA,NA,CASSRVICPLHF,TGCGCCAGCAGTCGAGTCATCTGCCCCCTCCACTTT